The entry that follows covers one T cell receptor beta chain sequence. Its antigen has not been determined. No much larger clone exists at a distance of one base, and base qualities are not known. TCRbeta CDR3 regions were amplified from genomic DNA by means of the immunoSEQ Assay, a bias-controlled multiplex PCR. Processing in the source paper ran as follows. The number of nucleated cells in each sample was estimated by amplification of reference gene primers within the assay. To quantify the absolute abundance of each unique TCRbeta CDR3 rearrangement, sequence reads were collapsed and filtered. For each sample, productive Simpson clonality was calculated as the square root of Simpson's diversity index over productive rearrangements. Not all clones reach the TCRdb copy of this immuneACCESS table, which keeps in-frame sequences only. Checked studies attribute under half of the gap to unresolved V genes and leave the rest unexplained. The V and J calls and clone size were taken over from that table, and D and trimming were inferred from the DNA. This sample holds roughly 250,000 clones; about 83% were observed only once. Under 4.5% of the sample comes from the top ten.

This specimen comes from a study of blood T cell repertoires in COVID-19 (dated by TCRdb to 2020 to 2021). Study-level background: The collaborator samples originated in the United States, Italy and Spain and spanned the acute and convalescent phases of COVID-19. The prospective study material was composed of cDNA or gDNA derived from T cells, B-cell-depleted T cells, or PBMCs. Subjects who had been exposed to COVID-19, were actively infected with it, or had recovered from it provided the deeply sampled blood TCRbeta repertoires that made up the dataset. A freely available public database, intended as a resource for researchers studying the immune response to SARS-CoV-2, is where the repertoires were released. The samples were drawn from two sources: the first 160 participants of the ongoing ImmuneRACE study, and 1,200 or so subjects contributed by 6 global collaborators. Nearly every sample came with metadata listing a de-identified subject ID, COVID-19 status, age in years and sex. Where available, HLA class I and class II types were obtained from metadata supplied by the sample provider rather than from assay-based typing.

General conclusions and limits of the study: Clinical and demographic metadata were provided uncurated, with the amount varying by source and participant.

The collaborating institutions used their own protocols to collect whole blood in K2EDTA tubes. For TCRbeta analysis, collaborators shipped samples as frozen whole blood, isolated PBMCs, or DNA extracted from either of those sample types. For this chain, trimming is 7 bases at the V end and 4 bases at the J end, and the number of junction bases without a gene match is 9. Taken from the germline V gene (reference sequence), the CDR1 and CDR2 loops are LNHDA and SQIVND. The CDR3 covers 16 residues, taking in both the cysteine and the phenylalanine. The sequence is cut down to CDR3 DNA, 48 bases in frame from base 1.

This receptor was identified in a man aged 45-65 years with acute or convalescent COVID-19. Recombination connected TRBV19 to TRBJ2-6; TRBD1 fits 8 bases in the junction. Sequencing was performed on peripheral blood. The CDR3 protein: CASIRTGQGGANVLTF. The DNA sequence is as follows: TGTGCCAGTATCCGGACAGGGCAAGGAGGGGCCAACGTCCTGACTTTC.